This T cell receptor beta chain comes out of a study of blood T cell repertoires in COVID-19. Under the authors' procedure: Quantification of nucleated cells was approximated via reference gene primer amplification. Produced via immunoSEQ multiplex PCR; TCRdb's table is partial and in-frame only. The V and J calls and the clone size are those of that table, but D and trimming were determined from the DNA. The sample has about 410,000 clones; around nine tenths are singletons. What was sequenced was peripheral blood. The receptor's source is a woman aged 40 to 49 with COVID-19, enrolled during active disease.

DNA of the CDR3: TGTGCCAGCAGCTTGGGGGGGAGCGAGCAGTACTTC. Translation gives CASSLGGSEQYF. V gene TRBV7-2 combines with J gene TRBJ2-7, with 7 nucleotides matching TRBD2. The CDR3 consists of 12 residues. V shed 3 bases and J 6 bases; nucleotides not matched to a gene: 2. The germline V gene has CDR1 SGHTA and CDR2 FQGNSA.